Shown below are 5 T cell receptor beta chains from a single sample sequenced in a study of cytomegalovirus exposure and HLA in healthy donors (dated by TCRdb to the late 2010s). The method was the immunoSEQ multiplex PCR assay. For the multiplex PCR, a mixture combining 60 forward primers for TCR Vbeta segments and 13 reverse primers for TCR Jbeta segments was used. TCRdb took this table from immuneACCESS and kept in-frame rearrangements with V and J called. Such tables lack part of the clones; where checked against another copy, unresolved V genes explain under half of the gap, and the rest is unexplained. The sample table contains over 75,000 clones; only one count was recorded for roughly three quarters of them. The top ten hold just over 0.75% of the sample. Sequenced material: PBMCs. The receptors derive from a woman in her fifties or sixties in good health and CMV-seronegative.

Only a few counts were recorded for this clone. The chain employs TRBV28 and TRBJ2-1; a weak D match, TRBD1 (5 bases). The CDR3 is 13 amino acids. CDR1 is MDHEN and CDR2 is SYDVKM in the germline V gene. V was trimmed by 6 bases and J by 12 bases, leaving 18 bases between them. This CDR3 is CASSQGSTMRQFF. For the CDR3, the DNA is TGTGCCAGCAGCCAGGGTAGTACAATGAGGCAGTTCTTC.

The chain combines TRBV5-6 with TRBJ2-1; 7 bases align to TRBD1. Germline CDR1 SGHDT, CDR2 YYEEEE. Trimming removed 2 bases from V and 8 bases from J; junction bases left unmatched: 1. The CDR3 spans 12 residues. CDR3 amino acids: CASSFQGDEQFF. The CDR3 bases are TGTGCCAGCAGCTTTCAGGGGGATGAGCAGTTCTTC.

The gene calls are TRBV6-6 and TRBJ1-2, with a tentative D call TRBD1 (6 bases). V dropped 7 bases and J dropped 4 bases, with 16 bases sitting between them. Germline loops: CDR1 MNHNY, CDR2 SVGAGI (reference sequence). The CDR3 extends over 14 amino acids. The CDR3, as DNA: TGTGCCAGCACAGAGGACAGTCTCCCCTATGGCTACACCTTC. As protein: CASTEDSLPYGYTF.

The gene calls are TRBV19 and TRBJ1-1, with D possibly matching TRBD1 (5 bases). This CDR3 comprises 13 residues. The germline V gene encodes CDR1 LNHDA and CDR2 SQIVND (reference sequence). Trimming stripped 4 bases from V and 6 bases from J, with 12 bases between. The CDR3 loop is CASSTGFEAEAFF. CDR3 coding DNA: TGTGCCAGTAGTACAGGGTTTGAGGCTGAAGCTTTCTTT.

V usage is TRBV7-9 and J usage is TRBJ2-1; the D gene is possibly TRBD1 (5 bases). The V and J ends lost 5 bases and 10 bases respectively, with 18 bases between them. Germline V gene sequence: CDR1 SEHNR, CDR2 FQNEAQ (reference sequence). The length of the CDR3 is 14 residues. The CDR3 here is CASSPSRVEYEQFF. CDR3 sequence (DNA): TGTGCCAGCAGCCCCTCCAGGGTGGAATACGAGCAGTTCTTC. Variable domain in full (rest from reference TRBV7-9 and TRBJ2-1): DTGVSQNPRHKITKRGQNVTFRCDPISEHNRLYWYRQTLGQGPEFLTYFQNEAQLEKSRLLSDRFSAERPKGSFSTLEIQRTEQGDSAMYLCASSPSRVEYEQFFGPGTRLTVL.